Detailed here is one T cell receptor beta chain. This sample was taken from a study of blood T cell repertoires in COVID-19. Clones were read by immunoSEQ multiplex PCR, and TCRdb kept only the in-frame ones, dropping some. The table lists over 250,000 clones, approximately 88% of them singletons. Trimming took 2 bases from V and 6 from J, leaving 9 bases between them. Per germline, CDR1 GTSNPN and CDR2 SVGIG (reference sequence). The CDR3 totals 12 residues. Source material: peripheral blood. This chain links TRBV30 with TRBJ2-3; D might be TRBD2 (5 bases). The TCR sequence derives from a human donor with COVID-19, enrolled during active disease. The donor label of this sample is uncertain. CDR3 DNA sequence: TGTGCCTGGAGTACGGCTAGCGATACGCAGTATTTT. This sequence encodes CAWSTASDTQYF.